This record covers a single T cell receptor (beta chain). Its specificity is unknown. No fewer than 7 million PBMCs went into each sample. The extraction recovered at least 5.5 micrograms of total RNA per sample. This specimen belongs to a study of blood T cells in healthy people across ages. Findings and caveats of the study: In older individuals, TCR beta diversity per million T cells was lower, falling roughly linearly with age. Both higher diversity and more naive CD4+ cells marked long-lived donors when set against aged donors.

Germline V gene data show CDR1 as SGHAT and CDR2 as FQNNGV. Deletions cut 0 bases from V and 4 bases from J, with 9 bases between. The CDR3 length is 14 residues. The use of a sample-barcoded 5' primer and a J-beta primer mix characterized a second PCR of about 7 to 12 cycles. TCRdb reprocessed the 5' RACE reads with MiXCR, giving one entry per CDR3 protein. The repertoire holds some 780,000 distinct CDR3 sequences, with approximately 53% as singletons. The V and J genes are TRBV11-2 and TRBJ2-5, with D uncertain. This clonotype was sampled from a man aged 40-49 years in good health. Sequences were obtained from blood. The CDR3, as DNA: TGTGCCAGCAGCTTAGATCCGTCTGGAGAGACCCAGTACTTC. Its translation is CASSLDPSGETQYF.